The T cell receptor beta chain under discussion was sequenced for a study of blood T cell repertoires in COVID-19. For the study at large: Sites across the United States, Italy and Spain contributed samples from acute and convalescent COVID-19.

The CDR3 consists of 18 residues. The ends were cut back, 4 bases at V and 8 bases at J, with 29 bases in the middle. The germline CDR1 and CDR2 sequences are MGHRA and YSYEKL. In the authors' methods: The assay estimated nucleated cells by amplifying reference gene primers. Sequencing used immunoSEQ multiplex PCR; TCRdb keeps in-frame clones, though not all of them. The V and J calls and clone size come from that table; D and trimming were worked out from the DNA. Here the sample spans approximately 160,000 clones, roughly 88% being singletons. Material for sequencing was peripheral blood. This TCR was sampled from a man aged 55-75 years who had recovered from COVID-19. The chain recombines TRBV4-1 with TRBJ1-2; D may be TRBD1 (5 bases). The DNA for the CDR3 is TGCGCCAGCAGCCCAAGTCAATCCCCAACAGGATCAATACAGGGCTACACCTTC. As protein: CASSPSQSPTGSIQGYTF.